Reported below is one T cell receptor (beta chain). Its antigen remains unknown. Different DNA sequences within this sample yield the same CDR3. Per the original data handling: For the immunoSEQ data, sequences were junction-only without quality scores, so filtering differed. Data came from immunoSEQ multiplex PCR; TCRdb stores just in-frame clones and leaves some out. V and J calls plus clone size are reproduced from that table; the DNA served to infer D and trimming. Here the sample spans millions of clones, over 90% being singletons. The data are from a study of shared clonotypes between healthy human individuals. Study outcomes and limitations: How much donors shared clonotypes was expected to be affected by sequencing depth. Naive subsets tended to show greater estimated richness than memory subsets. Only blood was sampled, and tissue TCR repertoires likely differ from blood ones.

CDR3 length: 16 amino acids. V was pared by 4 bases and J by 0 bases, with 5 bases of the junction left unmatched. Germline CDR1 SGHRS, CDR2 YFSETQ. The material sequenced was naive CD4+ T cells from PBMCs. Subset denoted: CD45RA+ positively selected. This sequence joins TRBV5-1 and TRBJ2-5; TRBD2 matches at 11 bases. The receptor was derived from a man aged 18-30 years in good health. Some clones in this sample may be carry-over from other donors' samples. For the CDR3, the DNA is TGCGCCAGCAGCCCGGGACTAGCGGACTACCAAGAGACCCAGTACTTC. Protein: CASSPGLADYQETQYF.